This TCR beta chain was retrieved from a study of blood T cell repertoires in COVID-19. The wider study: PBMCs, B-cell-depleted T cells, or T cells were the source of the cDNA or gDNA that made up the material.

The data were produced by immunoSEQ multiplex PCR, yet TCRdb's version contains in-frame clones alone and is incomplete. This sample has 30,000 to 50,000 clones, with around four fifths found just once. Deletions cut 3 bases from V and 4 bases from J, with 22 bases between. Germline assignment: CDR1 PRHDT and CDR2 FYEKMQ (reference sequence). The CDR3 has 17 residues. The chain couples TRBV13 to TRBJ2-7; weak D call: TRBD1 (6 bases). This TCR was recovered from a man between 45 and 60 years old with active or convalescent COVID-19. Sequences were obtained from peripheral blood. The DNA for the CDR3 is TGTGCCAGCAGCTTGACGACAGGATCCGACGAGTTATACGAGCAGTACTTC. This encodes CASSLTTGSDELYEQYF.